This T cell receptor beta chain stems from a study of blood T cells in healthy people across ages. This clonotype was observed a few times. Its antigen is not identified. A second PCR of about 6 to 12 cycles used a sample-barcoded 5' primer and a J-beta primer mix. TCRdb re-called the 5' RACE reads with MiXCR, one entry per CDR3 protein. The sample records about 1.5 million distinct CDR3 sequences, approximately 42% being singletons. Study results and limitations: Calculation of diversity from one million T cells yielded estimates considered to be underestimates.

Germline V lookup: CDR1 SGDLS, CDR2 YYNGEE. V shed 0 bases, J shed 4 bases, and the junction held 8 bases outside the gene matches. The CDR3 loop spans 17 amino acids. The J gene is TRBJ2-1, the V gene TRBV9, with 9 bases aligning to TRBD1. The material sequenced was blood. The sequence was obtained from a woman in her late teens or twenties in good health. Here the CDR3 reads CASSVAGGTGPYNEQFF. In DNA form, the CDR3 reads TGTGCCAGCAGCGTAGCTGGGGGGACAGGGCCGTACAATGAGCAGTTCTTC.